This entry lists 30 T cell receptor beta chains sequenced from one sample in a study of blood T cell repertoires in COVID-19. Libraries were prepared by immunoSEQ multiplex PCR; TCRdb keeps only in-frame clonotypes and omits some of them. This repertoire shows about 360,000 clones, about 88% found once; its top ten account for over 2.5%. Source material: peripheral blood. All receptors come from a human donor in a cohort sampled during active COVID-19.

The chain's CDR3 is CASSQWRTGTEKLFF. DNA for the CDR3: TGCGCCAGCAGTCAATGGCGGACAGGGACTGAAAAACTGTTTTTT. The chain has TRBV23-1 and TRBJ1-4; 8 bases are shared with TRBD1. TRBV23-1 is labeled an ORF, and its function is uncertain. The CDR3 has 15 amino acids. V was clipped by 1 base and J by 7 bases; unmatched bases: 5.

The V gene is TRBV28, the J gene TRBJ2-1; 14 bases match TRBD2. The CDR3 extends over 17 amino acids. V shed 10 bases and J 3 bases; nucleotides not matched to a gene: 11. Per the germline V gene, CDR1 is MDHEN and CDR2 is SYDVKM. CDR3 protein: CATDGTSGRFGYNEQFF. Written as DNA, the CDR3 is TGTGCCACCGACGGGACTAGCGGGAGATTTGGCTACAATGAGCAGTTCTTC.

V usage is TRBV7-9 and J usage is TRBJ1-1; D remains ambiguous. Germline lookup yields CDR1 SEHNR and CDR2 FQNEAQ (reference sequence). This CDR3 comprises 11 residues. V was cut by 5 bases and J by 11 bases, with 12 bases left in between. The CDR3 protein is CASSRTVYAFF. CDR3 coding DNA: TGTGCCAGCAGCCGTACAGTCTACGCTTTCTTT.

This clone was picked up a small number of times. The DNA of the CDR3 is TGCGCCAGCAGCACCCAACCTTCAGGAGATACGCAGTATTTT. Translating gives CASSTQPSGDTQYF. This chain joins TRBV5-1 and TRBJ2-3; D is ambiguous. CDR1 SGHRS and CDR2 YFSETQ come from the germline V gene. The CDR3 consists of 14 residues. With 4 bases removed from V and 5 bases from J, the gap between germline ends came to 14 bases.

The V call is TRBV5-4, the J call TRBJ1-6; no firm D call. The length of the CDR3 is 14 residues. The V end lost 1 base, the J end lost 8 bases, and 10 bases lay between the germline ends. Germline loops: CDR1 SGHNT, CDR2 YYREEE (reference sequence). The CDR3 is CASSLRGYYSPLHF. The CDR3 DNA is TGTGCCAGCAGCTTGCGAGGGTATTATTCACCCCTCCACTTT.

The genes are TRBV25-1 and TRBJ1-2, with TRBD1 identical over 7 bases. The CDR3 has 13 amino acids. In germline, CDR1 is MGHDK, CDR2 SYGVNS. V dropped 3 bases and J dropped 6; count of bases not matched to a gene: 4. In nucleotides, the CDR3 is TGTGCCAGCAGTGATGAGGGGGCGCATGGCTACACCTTC. This sequence encodes CASSDEGAHGYTF.

The chain recombines TRBV29-1 with TRBJ2-1, with 10 bases matching TRBD1. The J segment lost 4 bases and the V segment lost 6 bases, leaving 6 bases of the junction unmatched. CDR1 and CDR2 (germline): SQVTM, ANQGSEA. The CDR3 extends over 14 amino acids. The CDR3 here is CSVRDRGPYNEQFF. The CDR3 DNA reads as TGCAGCGTGCGGGACAGGGGCCCTTACAATGAGCAGTTCTTC.

The rearrangement joins TRBV7-9 to TRBJ1-6; 9 bases match TRBD1. The CDR3 loop spans 15 amino acids. CDR1 and CDR2 (germline): SEHNR, FQNEAQ (reference sequence). V shed 4 bases, J shed 5 bases, and the junction held 3 bases outside the gene matches. The CDR3 here is CASSSWDRDNSPLHF. The DNA of the CDR3 is TGTGCCAGCAGCTCGTGGGACAGGGATAATTCACCCCTCCACTTT.

The chain is built from TRBV5-5 and TRBJ1-1; D uncertain. Per germline, CDR1 SGHKS and CDR2 YYEKEE (reference sequence). This CDR3 is built from 14 residues. The V end was cut by 1 base, the J end by 3 bases, with 10 bases between. Here the CDR3 DNA reads TGTGCCAGCAGCTTGACGGAGGGTTACACTGAAGCTTTCTTT. Translation: CASSLTEGYTEAFF.

J is TRBJ2-1 and V is TRBV7-3; a possible D gene is TRBD1 (5 bases). Per the germline V gene, CDR1 is SGHTA and CDR2 is FQGTGA. This CDR3 comprises 16 residues. Deletions cut 5 bases from V and 2 bases from J, with 16 bases between. The CDR3 nucleotides read TGTGCCAGCAGCCTAGACAGCCGAAGTCCCTACAATGAGCAGTTCTTC. It specifies CASSLDSRSPYNEQFF.

The rearrangement joins TRBV3-1 (or the pseudogene TRBV3-2) to TRBJ2-1; 11 bases are shared with TRBD2. The CDR3 runs to 17 residues. CDR1 is LGHDT, CDR2 YNNKEL, per germline (reference sequence). V gave up 3 bases and J gave up 0 bases; unmatched junction bases: 4. CDR3 in amino acids: CASSHTSGGLSYNEQFF. CDR3 DNA sequence: TGTGCCAGCAGCCACACTAGCGGGGGCCTCTCCTACAATGAGCAGTTCTTC.

Written as DNA, the CDR3 is TGTGCCAGCAGCATGGCAGGCATGGTCACTGAAGCTTTCTTT. Its protein product is CASSMAGMVTEAFF. This chain connects TRBV5-4 to TRBJ1-1; D unresolved. Trimming cost V 4 bases and J 4 bases, with 14 bases left between them. The germline V gene has CDR1 SGHNT and CDR2 YYREEE (reference sequence). CDR3 length: 14 residues. Combining the CDR3 with reference TRBV5-4 and TRBJ1-1 gives the whole variable domain ETGVTQSPTHLIKTRGQQVTLRCSSQSGHNTVSWYQQALGQGPQFIFQYYREEENGRGNFPPRFSGLQFPNYSSELNVNALELDDSALYLCASSMAGMVTEAFFGQGTRLTVV.

CDR3 residues: CASSLSKPDTQYF. In DNA, the CDR3 is TGTGCCAGCAGCTTGAGTAAACCAGATACGCAGTATTTT. The V gene is TRBV11-3, the J gene TRBJ2-3; D ambiguous. V was clipped by 3 bases and J by 4 bases, with 8 bases between them. This CDR3 is 13 amino acids long. Germline loops: CDR1 SGHNT, CDR2 YENEEA.

The genes are TRBV5-1 and TRBJ2-1, with 9 nucleotides matching TRBD2. Germline V lookup: CDR1 SGHRS, CDR2 YFSETQ. The length of the CDR3 is 17 residues. The V gene end was trimmed by 1 base and the J gene end by 0 bases; junction bases not matched to a gene: 5. The CDR3 loop reads CASSLSASGDSYNEQFF. For the CDR3, the DNA is TGCGCCAGCAGCTTGTCGGCTAGCGGGGACTCCTACAATGAGCAGTTCTTC.

The chain has TRBV19 and TRBJ1-5; tentatively, D is TRBD1 (5 bases). Germline V gene data show CDR1 as LNHDA and CDR2 as SQIVND (reference sequence). CDR3 length: 15 residues. V lost 2 bases and J 11 bases, leaving 19 bases between the germline ends. The CDR3 bases are TGTGCCAGTAGTATATCCGGACATATTTCCTCGGCCCAGCATTTT. It encodes CASSISGHISSAQHF. The full variable domain, its missing parts supplied by reference TRBV19 and TRBJ1-5, is DGGITQSPKYLFRKEGQNVTLSCEQNLNHDAMYWYRQDPGQGLRLIYYSQIVNDFQKGDIAEGYSVSREKKESFPLTVTSAQKNPTAFYLCASSISGHISSAQHFGDGTRLSIL.

This clone was seen only once. The chain carries TRBV11-2 and TRBJ2-7, with a weak D call TRBD1 (6 bases). Germline lookup yields CDR1 SGHAT and CDR2 FQNNGV. V was pared by 5 bases and J by 6 bases, with 14 bases between. The CDR3 spans 13 residues. CDR3 DNA sequence: TGTGCCAGCAGCCCGGTACAGGGCGGCGAGCAGTACTTC. This gives the protein CASSPVQGGEQYF.

A few counts support this clone. The gene calls are TRBV5-4 and TRBJ2-7, with D maybe TRBD2 (6 bases). Trimming took 4 bases from V and 2 from J, leaving 16 bases between them. Looked up from germline, CDR1 is SGHNT and CDR2 is YYREEE (reference sequence). The CDR3 is 15 amino acids. The chain's CDR3 is CASSREVNNPYEQYF. In DNA form, the CDR3 reads TGTGCCAGCAGCAGGGAGGTCAACAACCCCTACGAGCAGTACTTC. The whole variable domain, filled in from reference TRBV5-4 and TRBJ2-7, reads ETGVTQSPTHLIKTRGQQVTLRCSSQSGHNTVSWYQQALGQGPQFIFQYYREEENGRGNFPPRFSGLQFPNYSSELNVNALELDDSALYLCASSREVNNPYEQYFGPGTRLTVT.

This chain uses TRBV18 with TRBJ1-5; 8 bases align to TRBD1. V gave up 3 bases and J gave up 3 bases; unmatched junction bases: 4. CDR3 size: 15 residues. CDR1 and CDR2 (germline): KGHSH, LQKENI. The CDR3 loop reads CASSPVQGDNQPQHF. The CDR3 DNA follows: TGTGCCAGCTCACCGGTACAGGGGGACAATCAGCCCCAGCATTTT.

The chain couples TRBV29-1 to TRBJ2-1; 9 bases align to TRBD1. The CDR3 covers 14 residues. V shed 6 bases and J 7 bases; nucleotides not matched to a gene: 10. CDR1 is SQVTM and CDR2 is ANQGSEA in the germline V gene. Written as DNA, the CDR3 is TGCAGCGTACTCGACAGGGGGGGAAGGAATGAGCAGTTCTTC. Protein sequence: CSVLDRGGRNEQFF.

The CDR3 region has the DNA TGCGCCAGCAGTCTAGCGGGGGGGCGAACTGAGCAGTACTTC. Its translation: CASSLAGGRTEQYF. This chain joins TRBV5-1 and TRBJ2-7; 12 nucleotides line up with TRBD2. The CDR3 has 14 residues. The V and J ends lost 5 bases and 7 bases, in that order; junction bases with no gene match: 7. Germline V gene data show CDR1 as SGHRS and CDR2 as YFSETQ.

The V call is TRBV4-1, the J call TRBJ2-5, with D possibly matching TRBD2 (7 bases). V gave up 0 bases and J gave up 5 bases, with 19 bases separating them. Germline loops: CDR1 MGHRA, CDR2 YSYEKL. The length of the CDR3 is 17 residues. CDR3 in amino acids: CASSQDHGAGAGETQYF. The CDR3 nucleotides read TGCGCCAGCAGCCAAGATCATGGGGCGGGGGCCGGGGAGACCCAGTACTTC.

The chain uses TRBV25-1 and TRBJ2-3, with 8 bases lining up with TRBD1. This CDR3 contains 14 residues. J was trimmed by 2 bases and V by 10 bases; bases with no gene match: 8. Germline V lookup: CDR1 MGHDK, CDR2 SYGVNS. This chain's CDR3 is CATSDRDSTDTQYF. The CDR3 bases are TGTGCCACCTCGGACAGGGACTCCACAGATACGCAGTATTTT.

This clone showed up just once. This chain links TRBV3-1 (or the pseudogene TRBV3-2) with TRBJ1-6; D perhaps matches TRBD1 (5 bases). The CDR3 extends over 18 amino acids. Germline V gene data show CDR1 as LGHDT and CDR2 as YNNKEL (reference sequence). V lost 1 base and J 0 bases, leaving 13 bases between the germline ends. CDR3 sequence (DNA): TGTGCCAGCAGCCAAGGGCCCCGACAGAGCTCCTATAATTCACCCCTCCACTTT. It codes for CASSQGPRQSSYNSPLHF.

Comment on this clone: Distinct nucleotide sequences in the sample also encode this CDR3. This chain links TRBV5-6 with TRBJ2-7; TRBD2 might be the D (6 bases). With 4 bases removed from V and 3 bases from J, the gap between germline ends came to 11 bases. Germline V gives CDR1 SGHDT, CDR2 YYEEEE. CDR3 length: 13 amino acids. In DNA form, the CDR3 reads TGTGCCAGCAGCCAGACCGGGGGCTACGAGCAGTACTTC. It translates to CASSQTGGYEQYF.

This clone was observed a single time. The chain recombines TRBV5-1 with TRBJ1-6, with D perhaps matching TRBD1 (5 bases). The ends were cut back, 0 bases at V and 9 bases at J, with 13 bases in the middle. Germline V CDR1 and CDR2: SGHRS, YFSETQ. CDR3 length: 15 residues. CDR3 in amino acids: CASSLAGGSTSPLHF. The CDR3 DNA is TGCGCCAGCAGCTTGGCGGGGGGTTCCACTTCACCCCTCCACTTT.

J is TRBJ2-1 and V is TRBV28, with D tentatively TRBD2 (7 bases). Between the trimmed V and J ends, which lost 4 bases and 0 bases, there was a span of 13 bases. Germline V gives CDR1 MDHEN, CDR2 SYDVKM. This CDR3 contains 16 residues. The CDR3 nucleotides are TGTGCCAGCAGTTCCTGGGGGGGCACCTCCTACAATGAGCAGTTCTTC. Translation: CASSSWGGTSYNEQFF.

Comments on this clone: Other nucleotide sequences in the sample specify the same CDR3. The chain recombines TRBV5-1 with TRBJ2-5; tentative D call: TRBD2 (5 bases). Deletions cut 4 bases from V and 4 bases from J, with 5 bases between. CDR1 and CDR2 from the germline V gene are SGHRS and YFSETQ. This CDR3 spans 11 amino acids. CDR3 amino acids: CASSRGETQYF. CDR3 bases: TGCGCCAGCAGCCGGGGAGAGACCCAGTACTTC.

The chain combines TRBV5-1 with TRBJ1-5; D is perhaps TRBD1 (6 bases). Germline V CDR1 and CDR2: SGHRS, YFSETQ. The CDR3 extends over 15 amino acids. V gave up 4 bases and J gave up 3 bases, with 14 bases separating them. The CDR3 bases are TGCGCCAGCAGCCCAAATACAGGGAACAATCAGCCCCAGCATTTT. Protein product: CASSPNTGNNQPQHF.

This clone is a singleton in its sample. J is TRBJ2-7 and V is TRBV28; TRBD1 might be the D (6 bases). V gave up 7 bases and J gave up 5 bases, with 15 bases separating them. Per the germline V gene, CDR1 is MDHEN and CDR2 is SYDVKM. This CDR3 region has 13 residues. The CDR3 DNA reads as TGTGCCAGCACCAACCACAGGGACCACGAGCAGTACTTC. Translation gives CASTNHRDHEQYF.

This sequence joins TRBV5-6 and TRBJ1-4, with 8 bases that match TRBD1. Germline lookup yields CDR1 SGHDT and CDR2 YYEEEE. V shed 0 bases and J 13 bases; nucleotides not matched to a gene: 5. This CDR3 comprises 13 residues. CDR3 DNA: TGTGCCAGCAGCTTGGTAGGACAGGGATTACTGTTTTTT. It codes for CASSLVGQGLLFF.